This T cell receptor beta chain is drawn from a study of blood T cell repertoires in COVID-19. The data were produced by immunoSEQ multiplex PCR, yet TCRdb's version contains in-frame clones alone and is incomplete. The sample records some 30,000 clones, 85% to 90% being singletons. Looked up from germline, CDR1 is SGHKS and CDR2 is YYEKEE (reference sequence). The ends were cut back, 5 bases at V and 4 bases at J, with 12 bases in the middle. The CDR3 totals 14 residues. This receptor was taken from a human donor in a cohort sampled during active COVID-19. Sequencing was performed on peripheral blood. The genes are TRBV5-5 and TRBJ2-2, with D possibly TRBD2 on 6 matching bases. The CDR3 region has the DNA TGTGCCAGCAGGGGAGGACGGGTCACCGGGGAGCTGTTTTTT. Translated: CASRGGRVTGELFF.